The clone carrying this T cell receptor (beta chain) was seen more than once but under ten times. Antigen unknown. TCRdb reprocessed the 5' RACE reads via MiXCR and lists one record per CDR3 protein. The top ten hold 42% of the sample, which has about 220,000 distinct CDR3 sequences, approximately 20% seen once. The sample comes from a study of CD8 T cells in ankylosing spondylitis. The CDR3 is 13 residues long. Germline V lookup: CDR1 SGHRS, CDR2 YFSETQ. Trimming left V 4 bases short and J 5 bases short, with 10 bases between. General study findings and limits: A motif in TCR beta, a set of seven to nine highly homologous variants, appeared characteristic of ankylosing spondylitis blood.

The sample comprised blood, either unsorted or a sorted T cell fraction (not recorded which). J is TRBJ2-1 and V is TRBV5-1; the D is unclear. The sequence was obtained from a male donor with ankylosing spondylitis. DNA of the CDR3: TGCGCCAGCAGCCCTAACAATAACAATGAGCAGTTCTTC. This codes for CASSPNNNNEQFF.